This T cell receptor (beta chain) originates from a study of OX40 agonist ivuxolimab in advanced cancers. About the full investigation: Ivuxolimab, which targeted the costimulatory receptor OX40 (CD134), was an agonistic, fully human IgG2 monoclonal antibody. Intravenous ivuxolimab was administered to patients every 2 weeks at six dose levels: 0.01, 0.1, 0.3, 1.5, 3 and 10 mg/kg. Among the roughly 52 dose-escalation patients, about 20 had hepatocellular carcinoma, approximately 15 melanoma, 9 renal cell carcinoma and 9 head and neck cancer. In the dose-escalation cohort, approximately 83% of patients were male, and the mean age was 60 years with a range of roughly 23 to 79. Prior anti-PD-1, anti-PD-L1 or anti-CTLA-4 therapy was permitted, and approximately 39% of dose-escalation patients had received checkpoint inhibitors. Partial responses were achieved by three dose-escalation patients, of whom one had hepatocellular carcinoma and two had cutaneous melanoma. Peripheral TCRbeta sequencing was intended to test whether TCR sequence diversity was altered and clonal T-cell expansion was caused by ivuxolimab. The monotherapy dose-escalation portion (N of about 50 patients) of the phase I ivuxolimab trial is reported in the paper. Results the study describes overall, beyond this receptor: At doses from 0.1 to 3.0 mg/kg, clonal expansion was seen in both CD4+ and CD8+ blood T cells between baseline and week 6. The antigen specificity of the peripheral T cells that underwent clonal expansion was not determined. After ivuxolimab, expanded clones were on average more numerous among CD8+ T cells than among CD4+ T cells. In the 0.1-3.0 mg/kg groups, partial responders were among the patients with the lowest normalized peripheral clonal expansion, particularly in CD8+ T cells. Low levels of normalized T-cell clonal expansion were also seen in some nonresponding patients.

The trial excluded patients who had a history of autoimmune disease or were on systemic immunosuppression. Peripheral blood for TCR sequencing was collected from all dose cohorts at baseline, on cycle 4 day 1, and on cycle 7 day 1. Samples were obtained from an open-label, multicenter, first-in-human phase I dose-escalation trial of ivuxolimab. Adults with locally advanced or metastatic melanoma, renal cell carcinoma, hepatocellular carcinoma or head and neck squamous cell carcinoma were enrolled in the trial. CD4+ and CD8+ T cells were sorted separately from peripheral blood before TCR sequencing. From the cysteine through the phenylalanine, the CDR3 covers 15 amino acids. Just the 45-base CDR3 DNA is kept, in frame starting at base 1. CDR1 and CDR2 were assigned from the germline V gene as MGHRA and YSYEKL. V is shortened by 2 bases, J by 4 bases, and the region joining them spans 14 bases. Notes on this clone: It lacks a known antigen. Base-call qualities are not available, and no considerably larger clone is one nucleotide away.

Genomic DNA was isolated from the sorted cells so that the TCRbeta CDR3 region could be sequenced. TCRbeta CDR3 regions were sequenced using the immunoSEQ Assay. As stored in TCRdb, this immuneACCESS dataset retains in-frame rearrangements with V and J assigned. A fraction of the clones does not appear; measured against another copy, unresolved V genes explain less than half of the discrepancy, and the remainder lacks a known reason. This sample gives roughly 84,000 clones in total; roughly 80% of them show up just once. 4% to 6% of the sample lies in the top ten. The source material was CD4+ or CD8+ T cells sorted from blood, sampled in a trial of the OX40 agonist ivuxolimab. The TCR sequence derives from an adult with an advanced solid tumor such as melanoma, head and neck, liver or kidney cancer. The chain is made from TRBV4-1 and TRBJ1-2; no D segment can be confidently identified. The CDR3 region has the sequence CASSQSPPGFYGYTF. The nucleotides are TGCGCCAGCAGCCAAAGCCCGCCGGGGTTCTATGGCTACACCTTC.